This T cell receptor (beta chain) was sequenced during a study of blood T cell repertoires in COVID-19. Across the study: Sources were T cells, B-cell-depleted T cells, or PBMCs; the material itself was cDNA or gDNA.

The CDR3 extends over 15 amino acids. Germline V gene lookup returns CDR1 MDHEN and CDR2 SYDVKM. Germline trimming cut 3 bases from V and 5 bases from J; bases unmatched to any gene: 6. Authors' data handling: Using reference gene primer amplification, nucleated cell counts were estimated. Sequenced by immunoSEQ multiplex PCR; TCRdb stores in-frame clones only, minus some. V and J calls and clone size are as listed in that table; D and trimming were resolved from the DNA. The profile covers 130,000 to 150,000 clones, with 84% appearing a single time and roughly 34% taken by the ten largest. The sequence was obtained from a human donor in a cohort sampled during active COVID-19. V usage is TRBV28 and J usage is TRBJ1-4; 7 positions match TRBD1. The sequenced sample was peripheral blood. The CDR3 DNA follows: TGTGCCAGCAGTTTCCCCGGGACAGCAAATGAAAAACTGTTTTTT. This gives the protein CASSFPGTANEKLFF.